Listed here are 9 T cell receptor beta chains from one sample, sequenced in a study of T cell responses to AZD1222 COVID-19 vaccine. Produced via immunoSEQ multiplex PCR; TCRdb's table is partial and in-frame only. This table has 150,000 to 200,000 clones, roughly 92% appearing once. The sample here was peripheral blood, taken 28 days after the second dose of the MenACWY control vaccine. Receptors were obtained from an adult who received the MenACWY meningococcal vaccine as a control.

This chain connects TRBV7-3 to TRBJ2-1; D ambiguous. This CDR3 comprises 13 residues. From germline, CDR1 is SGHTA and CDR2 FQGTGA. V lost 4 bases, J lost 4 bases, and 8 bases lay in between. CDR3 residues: CASSSRDYNEQFF. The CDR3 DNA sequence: TGTGCCAGCAGCTCTAGAGATTACAATGAGCAGTTCTTC.

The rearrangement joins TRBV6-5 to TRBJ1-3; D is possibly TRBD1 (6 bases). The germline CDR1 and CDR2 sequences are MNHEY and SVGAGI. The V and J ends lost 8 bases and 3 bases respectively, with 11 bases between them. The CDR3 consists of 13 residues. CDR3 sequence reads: CASRDRSGNTIYF. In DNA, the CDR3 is TGTGCCAGCCGCGACAGGAGTGGAAACACCATATATTTT.

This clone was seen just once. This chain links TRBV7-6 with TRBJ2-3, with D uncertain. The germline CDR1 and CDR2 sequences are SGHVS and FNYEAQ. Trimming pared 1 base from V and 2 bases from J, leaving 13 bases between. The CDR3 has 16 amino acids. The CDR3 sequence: CASSLGASVATDTQYF. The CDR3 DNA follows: TGTGCCAGCAGCTTAGGGGCCAGCGTGGCCACAGATACGCAGTATTTT. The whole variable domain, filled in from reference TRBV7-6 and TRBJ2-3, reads GAGVSQSPRYKVTKRGQDVALRCDPISGHVSLYWYRQALGQGPEFLTYFNYEAQQDKSGLPNDRFSAERPEGSISTLTIQRTEQRDSAMYRCASSLGASVATDTQYFGPGTRLTVL.

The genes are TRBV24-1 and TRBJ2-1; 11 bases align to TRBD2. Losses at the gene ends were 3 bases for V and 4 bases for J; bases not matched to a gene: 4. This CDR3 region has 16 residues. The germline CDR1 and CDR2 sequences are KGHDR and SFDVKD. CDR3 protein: CATSDRTSGLYNEQFF. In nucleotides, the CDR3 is TGTGCCACCAGTGATCGGACTAGCGGGCTTTACAATGAGCAGTTCTTC.

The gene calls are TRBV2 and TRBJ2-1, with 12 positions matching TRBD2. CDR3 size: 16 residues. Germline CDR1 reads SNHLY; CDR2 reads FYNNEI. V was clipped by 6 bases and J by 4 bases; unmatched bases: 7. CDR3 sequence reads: CASRRTSGMNYNEQFF. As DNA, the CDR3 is TGTGCCAGCAGAAGGACTAGCGGGATGAATTACAATGAGCAGTTCTTC.

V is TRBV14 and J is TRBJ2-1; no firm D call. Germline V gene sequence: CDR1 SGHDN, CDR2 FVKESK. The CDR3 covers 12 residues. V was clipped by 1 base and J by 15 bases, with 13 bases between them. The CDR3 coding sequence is TGTGCCAGCAGCCAAGTTGAGTCGGCGGTGTTCTTC. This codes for CASSQVESAVFF.

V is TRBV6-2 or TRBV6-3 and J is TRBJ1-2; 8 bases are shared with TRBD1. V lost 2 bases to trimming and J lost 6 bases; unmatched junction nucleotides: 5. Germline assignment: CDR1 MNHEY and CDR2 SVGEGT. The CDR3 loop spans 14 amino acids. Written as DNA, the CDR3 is TGTGCCAGCAGTTACATCGACAGGGGACATGGCTACACCTTC. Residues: CASSYIDRGHGYTF.

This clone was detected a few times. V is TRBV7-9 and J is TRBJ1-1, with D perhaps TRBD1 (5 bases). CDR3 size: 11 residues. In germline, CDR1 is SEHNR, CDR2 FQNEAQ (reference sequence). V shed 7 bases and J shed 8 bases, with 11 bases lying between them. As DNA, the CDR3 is TGTGCCAGCACCAAGGCAGGGGAAGCTTTCTTT. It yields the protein CASTKAGEAFF.

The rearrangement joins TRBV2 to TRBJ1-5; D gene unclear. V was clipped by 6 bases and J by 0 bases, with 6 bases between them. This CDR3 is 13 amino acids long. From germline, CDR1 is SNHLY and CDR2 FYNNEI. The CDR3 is CASSSDSNQPQHF. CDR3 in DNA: TGTGCCAGCAGCTCTGATAGCAATCAGCCCCAGCATTTT.